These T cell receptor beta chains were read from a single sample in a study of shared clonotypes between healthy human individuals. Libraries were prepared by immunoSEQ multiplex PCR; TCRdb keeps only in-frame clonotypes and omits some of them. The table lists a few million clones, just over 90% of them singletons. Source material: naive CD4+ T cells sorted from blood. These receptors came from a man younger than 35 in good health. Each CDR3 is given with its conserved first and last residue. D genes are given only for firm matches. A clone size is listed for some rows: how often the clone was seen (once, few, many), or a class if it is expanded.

cdr3_aa: CSVSGTYEQYF
cdr3_nt: TGCAGCGTGAGCGGGACCTACGAGCAGTACTTC
v_call: TRBV29-1
d_call: TRBD2
clone_size: NA
j_call: TRBJ2-7

cdr3_aa: CASSLEGGNYGYTF
cdr3_nt: TGTGCCAGCAGCTTGGAGGGCGGAAACTATGGCTACACCTTC
v_call: TRBV5-4
d_call: NA
clone_size: NA
j_call: TRBJ1-2

cdr3_aa: CASSSPGEGHEQYF
cdr3_nt: TGTGCCAGCAGTTCCCCGGGGGAAGGCCACGAGCAGTACTTC
v_call: TRBV6-5
d_call: NA
clone_size: NA
j_call: TRBJ2-7

cdr3_aa: CASSDRDRGYNEQFF
cdr3_nt: TGTGCCAGCAGCGACCGGGACAGGGGCTACAATGAGCAGTTCTTC
v_call: TRBV5-6
d_call: TRBD1
clone_size: NA
j_call: TRBJ2-1

cdr3_aa: CASRTGPADSNQPQHF
cdr3_nt: TGTGCCAGCAGAACCGGACCAGCCGATAGCAATCAGCCCCAGCATTTT
v_call: TRBV2
d_call: NA
clone_size: NA
j_call: TRBJ1-5

cdr3_aa: CASSLRPDYGYTF
cdr3_nt: TGTGCCAGCAGCCTAAGACCGGATTATGGCTACACCTTC
v_call: TRBV7-8
d_call: NA
clone_size: once
j_call: TRBJ1-2

cdr3_aa: CASSRAAGMNLEQFF
cdr3_nt: TGCGCCAGCAGCCGGGCGGCAGGGATGAACCTCGAGCAGTTCTTC
v_call: TRBV5-1
d_call: NA
clone_size: NA
j_call: TRBJ2-1

cdr3_aa: CASSLAQTNTEAFF
cdr3_nt: TGTGCCAGCAGCTTAGCTCAAACGAACACTGAAGCTTTCTTT
v_call: TRBV7-2
d_call: NA
clone_size: NA
j_call: TRBJ1-1

cdr3_aa: CAQPNSGANTGELFF
cdr3_nt: TGTGCCCAGCCCAACAGCGGGGCGAACACCGGGGAGCTGTTTTTT
v_call: TRBV7-9
d_call: TRBD2
clone_size: NA
j_call: TRBJ2-2

cdr3_aa: CASSPGTQGQGAVQPQHF
cdr3_nt: TGTGCCAGCTCACCGGGAACCCAAGGGCAGGGGGCGGTTCAGCCCCAGCATTTT
v_call: TRBV18
d_call: TRBD1
clone_size: once
j_call: TRBJ1-5

cdr3_aa: CASSLMQGRNYGYTF
cdr3_nt: TGTGCCAGCAGCTTAATGCAGGGAAGGAACTATGGCTACACCTTC
v_call: TRBV7-2
d_call: NA
clone_size: NA
j_call: TRBJ1-2

cdr3_aa: CASSFLLDAANEQFF
cdr3_nt: TGTGCCAGCAGCTTTTTACTAGACGCCGCGAATGAGCAGTTCTTC
v_call: TRBV5-8
d_call: NA
clone_size: NA
j_call: TRBJ2-1

cdr3_aa: CASSSGLAGAPTDTQYF
cdr3_nt: TGCGCCAGCAGCTCGGGACTAGCGGGAGCCCCCACAGATACGCAGTATTTT
v_call: TRBV5-1
d_call: TRBD2
clone_size: NA
j_call: TRBJ2-3

cdr3_aa: CASSLAGQSYEQYF
cdr3_nt: TGTGCCAGCAGCTTGGCTGGGCAATCCTACGAGCAGTACTTC
v_call: TRBV5-5
d_call: NA
clone_size: NA
j_call: TRBJ2-7

cdr3_aa: CASRWEGGELFF
cdr3_nt: TGCGCCAGCAGGTGGGAAGGCGGGGAGCTGTTTTTT
v_call: TRBV5-1
d_call: NA
clone_size: NA
j_call: TRBJ2-2

cdr3_aa: CASSVFRDNNIQYF
cdr3_nt: TGTGCCAGCAGTGTATTCCGGGACAATAACATTCAGTACTTC
v_call: TRBV6-1
d_call: NA
clone_size: NA
j_call: TRBJ2-4

cdr3_aa: CAISARTGDSTEAFF
cdr3_nt: TGTGCCATCAGTGCGAGGACAGGGGATAGCACTGAAGCTTTCTTT
v_call: TRBV10-3
d_call: TRBD1
clone_size: NA
j_call: TRBJ1-1

cdr3_aa: CASCTGAASGANVLTF
cdr3_nt: TGCGCCAGCTGCACAGGGGCCGCCTCTGGGGCCAACGTCCTGACTTTC
v_call: TRBV5-1
d_call: TRBD1
clone_size: NA
j_call: TRBJ2-6

cdr3_aa: CASSNYRGPYEQYF
cdr3_nt: TGTGCCAGCAGTAACTACAGGGGTCCCTACGAGCAGTACTTC
v_call: TRBV6-5
d_call: TRBD1
clone_size: NA
j_call: TRBJ2-7

cdr3_aa: CASTGGTDTQYF
cdr3_nt: TGTGCCAGCACCGGAGGCACAGATACGCAGTATTTT
v_call: TRBV5-4
d_call: NA
clone_size: NA
j_call: TRBJ2-3

cdr3_aa: CASRGTDRGPTEAFF
cdr3_nt: TGTGCCAGCAGGGGGACGGACAGGGGGCCCACTGAAGCTTTCTTT
v_call: TRBV2
d_call: TRBD1
clone_size: few
j_call: TRBJ1-1

cdr3_aa: CAIREGVNSPLHF
cdr3_nt: TGTGCCATCAGAGAGGGAGTAAATTCACCCCTCCACTTT
v_call: TRBV10-3
d_call: NA
clone_size: NA
j_call: TRBJ1-6

cdr3_aa: CASSQDRGDSPLHF
cdr3_nt: TGTGCCAGCAGCCAAGACAGGGGGGATTCACCCCTCCACTTT
v_call: TRBV7-6
d_call: TRBD1
clone_size: NA
j_call: TRBJ1-6

cdr3_aa: CASKVGGPVYEQFF
cdr3_nt: TGTGCCAGTAAGGTGGGAGGTCCTGTATATGAGCAGTTCTTC
v_call: TRBV19
d_call: NA
clone_size: NA
j_call: TRBJ2-1

cdr3_aa: CASSPDRVGKDTQYF
cdr3_nt: TGTGCCAGCTCACCCGACAGGGTTGGAAAAGATACGCAGTATTTT
v_call: TRBV18
d_call: TRBD1
clone_size: NA
j_call: TRBJ2-3

cdr3_aa: CAWSVSARWETQYF
cdr3_nt: TGTGCCTGGAGTGTATCCGCCAGGTGGGAGACCCAGTACTTC
v_call: TRBV30
d_call: NA
clone_size: NA
j_call: TRBJ2-5

cdr3_aa: CASWVGGSNTGELFF
cdr3_nt: TGTGCCAGCTGGGTCGGGGGGTCGAACACCGGGGAGCTGTTTTTT
v_call: TRBV27
d_call: TRBD2
clone_size: NA
j_call: TRBJ2-2

cdr3_aa: CASSYSAGGPEKLFF
cdr3_nt: TGTGCCAGCAGTTACTCGGCGGGTGGACCTGAAAAACTGTTTTTT
v_call: TRBV6-6
d_call: NA
clone_size: NA
j_call: TRBJ1-4

cdr3_aa: CASSPPRRPGTTNEKLFF
cdr3_nt: TGTGCCAGCAGCCCCCCGAGGAGACCAGGGACAACTAATGAAAAACTGTTTTTT
v_call: TRBV9
d_call: NA
clone_size: once
j_call: TRBJ1-4

cdr3_aa: CASSLERRINEKLFF
cdr3_nt: TGCGCCAGCAGCTTGGAACGGCGAATTAATGAAAAACTGTTTTTT
v_call: TRBV5-1
d_call: NA
clone_size: NA
j_call: TRBJ1-4

cdr3_aa: CASSGGPEAFF
cdr3_nt: TGTGCCAGCAGTGGGGGACCTGAAGCTTTCTTT
v_call: TRBV28
d_call: NA
clone_size: NA
j_call: TRBJ1-1

cdr3_aa: CASSYFGAEAFF
cdr3_nt: TGTGCCAGTAGTTATTTCGGGGCCGAAGCTTTCTTT
v_call: TRBV19
d_call: NA
clone_size: few
j_call: TRBJ1-1

cdr3_aa: CASSQERTGNSYEQYF
cdr3_nt: TGCGCCAGCAGCCAAGAGCGAACAGGGAACTCCTACGAGCAGTACTTC
v_call: TRBV4-3
d_call: NA
clone_size: NA
j_call: TRBJ2-7

cdr3_aa: CASSLGQTGADSYTF
cdr3_nt: TGTGCCAGCAGCTTAGGACAGACAGGGGCAGATAGCTACACCTTC
v_call: TRBV7-8
d_call: TRBD1
clone_size: NA
j_call: TRBJ1-2

cdr3_aa: CASSPSVLGTDTQYF
cdr3_nt: TGTGCCAGCTCACCGTCGGTTTTAGGCACAGATACGCAGTATTTT
v_call: TRBV18
d_call: NA
clone_size: NA
j_call: TRBJ2-3

cdr3_aa: CASIGGLLNTEAFF
cdr3_nt: TGTGCCAGCATAGGGGGGCTACTCAACACTGAAGCTTTCTTT
v_call: TRBV6-1
d_call: NA
clone_size: NA
j_call: TRBJ1-1

cdr3_aa: CASSLTGSYNQPQHF
cdr3_nt: TGCGCCAGCAGCCTCACAGGTTCCTATAATCAGCCCCAGCATTTT
v_call: TRBV4-1
d_call: NA
clone_size: NA
j_call: TRBJ1-5

cdr3_aa: CASSPGLAGDTGELFF
cdr3_nt: TGCGCCAGCAGCCCGGGACTAGCGGGGGACACCGGGGAGCTGTTTTTT
v_call: TRBV5-1
d_call: TRBD2
clone_size: NA
j_call: TRBJ2-2

cdr3_aa: CATSKYDRDYGYTF
cdr3_nt: TGTGCCACCAGCAAATACGACAGGGACTATGGCTACACCTTC
v_call: TRBV15
d_call: TRBD1
clone_size: once
j_call: TRBJ1-2

cdr3_aa: CASSGTGTSGRGNIQYF
cdr3_nt: TGTGCCAGCAGCGGGACCGGGACTAGCGGGAGAGGGAACATTCAGTACTTC
v_call: TRBV9
d_call: TRBD2
clone_size: NA
j_call: TRBJ2-4

cdr3_aa: CASRDTSSSYEQYF
cdr3_nt: TGCGCCAGCAGAGACACCTCAAGCTCCTACGAGCAGTACTTC
v_call: TRBV5-1
d_call: NA
clone_size: NA
j_call: TRBJ2-7

cdr3_aa: CASSVDQGREGYTF
cdr3_nt: TGTGCCAGCAGCGTAGATCAGGGGCGGGAGGGCTACACCTTC
v_call: TRBV9
d_call: NA
clone_size: NA
j_call: TRBJ1-2

cdr3_aa: CASSQEGTADQPQHF
cdr3_nt: TGCGCCAGCAGCCAAGAAGGGACAGCCGATCAGCCCCAGCATTTT
v_call: TRBV4-3
d_call: TRBD1
clone_size: NA
j_call: TRBJ1-5

cdr3_aa: CACRATGGYTF
cdr3_nt: TGTGCCTGTAGGGCCACGGGGGGCTACACCTTC
v_call: TRBV30
d_call: NA
clone_size: NA
j_call: TRBJ1-2

cdr3_aa: CASSPGLAYGELFF
cdr3_nt: TGTGCCAGCTCACCGGGACTAGCGTACGGGGAGCTGTTTTTT
v_call: TRBV18
d_call: TRBD2
clone_size: NA
j_call: TRBJ2-2

cdr3_aa: CASSLESGKETQYF
cdr3_nt: TGCGCCAGCAGCTTGGAGTCAGGGAAGGAGACCCAGTACTTC
v_call: TRBV5-1
d_call: NA
clone_size: NA
j_call: TRBJ2-5

cdr3_aa: CASSEAPSRSQYF
cdr3_nt: TGTGCCAGCAGTGAAGCACCCAGCCGGTCGCAGTATTTT
v_call: TRBV6-1
d_call: NA
clone_size: NA
j_call: TRBJ2-3

cdr3_aa: CASRMTGDQETQYF
cdr3_nt: TGCGCCAGCAGAATGACAGGGGATCAAGAGACCCAGTACTTC
v_call: TRBV4-1
d_call: TRBD1
clone_size: NA
j_call: TRBJ2-5